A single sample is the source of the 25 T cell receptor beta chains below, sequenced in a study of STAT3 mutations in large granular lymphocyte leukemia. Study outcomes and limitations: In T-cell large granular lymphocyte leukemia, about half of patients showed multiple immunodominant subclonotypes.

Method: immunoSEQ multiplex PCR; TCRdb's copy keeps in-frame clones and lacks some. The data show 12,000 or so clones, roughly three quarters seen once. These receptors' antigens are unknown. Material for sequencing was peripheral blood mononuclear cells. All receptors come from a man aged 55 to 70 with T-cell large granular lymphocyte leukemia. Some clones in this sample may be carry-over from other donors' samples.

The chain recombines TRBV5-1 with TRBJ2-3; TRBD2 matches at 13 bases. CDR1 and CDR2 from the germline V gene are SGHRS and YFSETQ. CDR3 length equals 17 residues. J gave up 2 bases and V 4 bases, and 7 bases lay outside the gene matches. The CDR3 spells CASSPPGLAGSTDTQYF. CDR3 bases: TGCGCCAGCAGCCCGCCGGGACTAGCGGGATCCACAGATACGCAGTATTTT. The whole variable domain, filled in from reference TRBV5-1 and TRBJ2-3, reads KAGVTQTPRYLIKTRGQQVTLSCSPISGHRSVSWYQQTPGQGLQFLFEYFSETQRNKGNFPGRFSGRQFSNSRSEMNVSTLELGDSALYLCASSPPGLAGSTDTQYFGPGTRLTVL.

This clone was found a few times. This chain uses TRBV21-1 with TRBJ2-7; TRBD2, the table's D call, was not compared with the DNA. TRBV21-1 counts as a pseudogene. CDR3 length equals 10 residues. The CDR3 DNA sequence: TGTGCCAGCAGCGGGAGTGAGCAGTACTTC. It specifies CASSGSEQYF.

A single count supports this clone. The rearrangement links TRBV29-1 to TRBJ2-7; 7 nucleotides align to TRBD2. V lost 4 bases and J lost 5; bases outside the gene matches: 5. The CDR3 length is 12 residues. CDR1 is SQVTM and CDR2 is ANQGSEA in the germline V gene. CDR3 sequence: CSVVPGGNEQYF. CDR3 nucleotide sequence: TGCAGCGTTGTTCCGGGGGGAAACGAGCAGTACTTC.

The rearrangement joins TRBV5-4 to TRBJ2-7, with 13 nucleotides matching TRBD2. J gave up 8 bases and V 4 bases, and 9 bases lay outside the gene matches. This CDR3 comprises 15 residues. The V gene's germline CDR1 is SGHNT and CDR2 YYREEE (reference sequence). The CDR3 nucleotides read TGTGCCAGCAGCCCGGGACTAGCGGGATCATTCCAGCAGTACTTC. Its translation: CASSPGLAGSFQQYF.

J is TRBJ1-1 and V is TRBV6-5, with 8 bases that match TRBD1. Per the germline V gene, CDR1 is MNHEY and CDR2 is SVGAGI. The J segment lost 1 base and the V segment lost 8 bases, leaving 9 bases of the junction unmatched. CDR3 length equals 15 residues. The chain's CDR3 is CASRSGGERNTEAFF. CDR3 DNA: TGTGCCAGCCGATCAGGGGGCGAGCGGAACACTGAAGCTTTCTTT.

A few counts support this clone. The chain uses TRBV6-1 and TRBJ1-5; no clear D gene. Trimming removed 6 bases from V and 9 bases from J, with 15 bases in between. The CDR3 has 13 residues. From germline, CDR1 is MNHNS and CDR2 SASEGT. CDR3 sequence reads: CASRQRTSGPQHF. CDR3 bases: TGTGCCAGCAGGCAACGAACTAGTGGGCCCCAGCATTTT.

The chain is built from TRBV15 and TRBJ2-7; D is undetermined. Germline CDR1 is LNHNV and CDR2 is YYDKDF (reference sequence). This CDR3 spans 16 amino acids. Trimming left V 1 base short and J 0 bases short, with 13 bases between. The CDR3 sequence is CATSRGGLLNSYEQYF. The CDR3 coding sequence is TGTGCCACCAGCAGAGGCGGCTTACTCAACTCCTACGAGCAGTACTTC.

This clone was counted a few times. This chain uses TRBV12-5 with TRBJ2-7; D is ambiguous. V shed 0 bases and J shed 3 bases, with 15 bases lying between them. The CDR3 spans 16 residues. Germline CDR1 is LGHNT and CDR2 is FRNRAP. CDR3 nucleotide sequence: TGTGCTAGTGGTTTGGTACTGGAGACACTCGACTACGAGCAGTACTTC. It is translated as CASGLVLETLDYEQYF. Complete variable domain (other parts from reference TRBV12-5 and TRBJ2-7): DARVTQTPRHKVTEMGQEVTMRCQPILGHNTVFWYRQTMMQGLELLAYFRNRAPLDDSGMPKDRFSAEMPDATLATLKIQPSEPRDSAVYFCASGLVLETLDYEQYFGPGTRLTVT.

CDR3 sequence (DNA): TGCAGCGCAAAACCGGGACTAGCGGGATACAATGAGCAGTTCTTC. Protein product: CSAKPGLAGYNEQFF. V is TRBV29-1 and J is TRBJ2-1, with TRBD2 matching over 13 bases. Trimming removed 7 bases from V and 4 bases from J; junction bases left unmatched: 7. The CDR3 is made up of 15 amino acids. Germline V gene sequence: CDR1 SQVTM, CDR2 ANQGSEA.

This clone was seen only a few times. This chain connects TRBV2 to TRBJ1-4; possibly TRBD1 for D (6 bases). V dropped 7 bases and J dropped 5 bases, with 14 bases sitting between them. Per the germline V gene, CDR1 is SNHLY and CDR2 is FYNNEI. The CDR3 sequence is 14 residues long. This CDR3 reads CASNPTGINEKLFF. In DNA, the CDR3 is TGTGCCAGCAACCCTACAGGGATAAATGAAAAACTGTTTTTT.

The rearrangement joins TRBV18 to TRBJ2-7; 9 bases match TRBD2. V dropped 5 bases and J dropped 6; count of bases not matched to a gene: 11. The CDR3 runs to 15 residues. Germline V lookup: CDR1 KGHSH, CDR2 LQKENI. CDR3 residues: CASSTYGGRVSEQYF. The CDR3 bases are TGTGCCAGCTCAACCTATGGCGGGAGGGTAAGCGAGCAGTACTTC. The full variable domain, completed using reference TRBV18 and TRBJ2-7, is NAGVMQNPRHLVRRRGQEARLRCSPMKGHSHVYWYRQLPEEGLKFMVYLQKENIIDESGMPKERFSAEFPKEGPSILRIQQVVRGDSAAYFCASSTYGGRVSEQYFGPGTRLTVT.

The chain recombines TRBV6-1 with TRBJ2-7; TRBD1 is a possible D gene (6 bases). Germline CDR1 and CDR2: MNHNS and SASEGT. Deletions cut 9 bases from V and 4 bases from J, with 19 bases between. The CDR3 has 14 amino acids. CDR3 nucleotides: TGTGCCAGTACTAACCTGAGGGGGAAATACGAGCAGTACTTC. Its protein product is CASTNLRGKYEQYF.

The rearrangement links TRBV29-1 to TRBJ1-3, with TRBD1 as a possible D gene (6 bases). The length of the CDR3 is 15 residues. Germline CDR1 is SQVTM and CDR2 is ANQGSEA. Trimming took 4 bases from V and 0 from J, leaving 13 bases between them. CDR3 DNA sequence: TGCAGCGTTGGGGAGGGGGGCTTCTCTGGAAACACCATATATTTT. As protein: CSVGEGGFSGNTIYF.

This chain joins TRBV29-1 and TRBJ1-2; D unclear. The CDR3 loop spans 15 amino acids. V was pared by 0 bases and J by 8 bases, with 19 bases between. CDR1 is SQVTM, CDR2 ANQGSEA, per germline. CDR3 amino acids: CSVEDLSKDGWGYTF. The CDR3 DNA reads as TGCAGCGTTGAAGATCTAAGTAAGGACGGCTGGGGCTACACCTTC.

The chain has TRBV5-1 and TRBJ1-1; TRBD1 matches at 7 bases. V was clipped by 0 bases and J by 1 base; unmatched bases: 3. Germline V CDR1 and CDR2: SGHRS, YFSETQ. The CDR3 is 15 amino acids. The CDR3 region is CASSLVQGGNTEAFF. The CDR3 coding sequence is TGCGCCAGCAGCTTGGTTCAGGGGGGGAACACTGAAGCTTTCTTT.

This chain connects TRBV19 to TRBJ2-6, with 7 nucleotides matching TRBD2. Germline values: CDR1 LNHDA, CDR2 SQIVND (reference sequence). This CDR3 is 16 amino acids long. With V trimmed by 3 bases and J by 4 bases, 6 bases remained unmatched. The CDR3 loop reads CASSISGGAGANVLTF. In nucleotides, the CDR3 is TGTGCCAGTAGTATCTCGGGGGGAGCGGGGGCCAACGTCCTGACTTTC. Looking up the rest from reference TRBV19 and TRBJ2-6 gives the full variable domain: DGGITQSPKYLFRKEGQNVTLSCEQNLNHDAMYWYRQDPGQGLRLIYYSQIVNDFQKGDIAEGYSVSREKKESFPLTVTSAQKNPTAFYLCASSISGGAGANVLTFGAGSRLTVL.

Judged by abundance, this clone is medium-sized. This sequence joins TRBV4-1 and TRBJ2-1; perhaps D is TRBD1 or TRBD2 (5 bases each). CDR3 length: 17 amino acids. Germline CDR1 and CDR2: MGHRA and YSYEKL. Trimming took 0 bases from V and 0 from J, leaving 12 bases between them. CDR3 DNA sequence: TGCGCCAGCAGCCAAGATCAGGGACGGCGCTCCTACAATGAGCAGTTCTTC. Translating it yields CASSQDQGRRSYNEQFF.

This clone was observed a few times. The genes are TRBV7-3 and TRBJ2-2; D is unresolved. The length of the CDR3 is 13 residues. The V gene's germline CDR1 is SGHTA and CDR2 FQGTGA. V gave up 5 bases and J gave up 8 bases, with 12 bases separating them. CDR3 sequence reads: CASSPDPGGELFF. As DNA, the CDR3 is TGTGCCAGCAGCCCGGACCCGGGTGGGGAGCTGTTTTTT.

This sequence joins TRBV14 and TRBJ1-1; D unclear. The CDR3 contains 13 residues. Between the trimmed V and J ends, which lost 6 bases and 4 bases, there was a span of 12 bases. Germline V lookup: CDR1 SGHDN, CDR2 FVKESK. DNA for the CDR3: TGTGCCAGCAGGCACGCTGCGGGCACTGAAGCTTTCTTT. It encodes CASRHAAGTEAFF.

This CDR3 is CASSYRGSWPEAFF. CDR3 coding DNA: TGTGCCAGCAGTTACCGCGGTAGCTGGCCTGAAGCTTTCTTT. The chain has TRBV6-5 and TRBJ1-1, with unresolved D. The ends were cut back, 2 bases at V and 6 bases at J, with 13 bases in the middle. CDR1 MNHEY and CDR2 SVGAGI come from the germline V gene. This CDR3 is 14 amino acids long.

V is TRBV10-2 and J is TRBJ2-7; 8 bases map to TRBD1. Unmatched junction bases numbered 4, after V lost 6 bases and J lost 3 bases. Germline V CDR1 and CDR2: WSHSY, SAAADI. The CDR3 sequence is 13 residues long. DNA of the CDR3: TGCGCCAGCAGCCAGGGGGCTTACTACGAGCAGTACTTC. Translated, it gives CASSQGAYYEQYF.

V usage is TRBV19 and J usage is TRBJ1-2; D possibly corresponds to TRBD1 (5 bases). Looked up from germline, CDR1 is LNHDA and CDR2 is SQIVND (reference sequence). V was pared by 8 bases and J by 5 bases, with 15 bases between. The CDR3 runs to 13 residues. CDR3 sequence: CASFIGVGYGYTF. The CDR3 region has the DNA TGTGCCAGTTTCATAGGGGTAGGGTATGGCTACACCTTC.

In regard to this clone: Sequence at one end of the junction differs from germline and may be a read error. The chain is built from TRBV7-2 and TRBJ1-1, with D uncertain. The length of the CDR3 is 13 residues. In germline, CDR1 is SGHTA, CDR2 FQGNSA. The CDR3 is CASSLMSEGALLF. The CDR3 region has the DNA TGTGCCAGCAGCTTAATGTCCGAAGGAGCGCTACTCTTT.

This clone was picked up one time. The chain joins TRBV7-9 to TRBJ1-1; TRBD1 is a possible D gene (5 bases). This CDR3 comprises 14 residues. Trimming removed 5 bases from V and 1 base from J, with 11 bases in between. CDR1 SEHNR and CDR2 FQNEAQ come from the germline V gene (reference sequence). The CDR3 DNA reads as TGTGCCAGCAGCATCCTTACAGGGAACACTGAAGCTTTCTTT. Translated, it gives CASSILTGNTEAFF.

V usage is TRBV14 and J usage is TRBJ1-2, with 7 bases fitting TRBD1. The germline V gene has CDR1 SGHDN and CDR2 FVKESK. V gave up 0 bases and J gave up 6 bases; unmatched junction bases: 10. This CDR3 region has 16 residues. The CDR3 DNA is TGTGCCAGCAGCCAAGATTGGAACAGGGGATCGGATGGCTACACCTTC. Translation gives CASSQDWNRGSDGYTF. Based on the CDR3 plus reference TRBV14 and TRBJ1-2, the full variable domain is EAGVTQFPSHSVIEKGQTVTLRCDPISGHDNLYWYRRVMGKEIKFLLHFVKESKQDESGMPNNRFLAERTGGTYSTLKVQPAELEDSGVYFCASSQDWNRGSDGYTFGSGTRLTVV.